The 4 T cell receptor beta chains below all came from one sample that was sequenced in a study of blood T cell repertoires in COVID-19. Profiling relied on immunoSEQ multiplex PCR, and the TCRdb table lists in-frame clones only, not all of them. The sample lists some 160,000 clones; approximately 73% were seen once. Sequences were obtained from peripheral blood. The receptor set was obtained from a man in his fifties or sixties with acute or convalescent COVID-19.

J is TRBJ2-1 and V is TRBV19; D is perhaps TRBD2 (7 bases). The CDR3 length is 14 residues. The germline CDR1 and CDR2 sequences are LNHDA and SQIVND (reference sequence). Deletions cut 5 bases from V and 9 bases from J, with 17 bases between. The CDR3 DNA is TGTGCCAGTAGTTCCCAGGGGAGGGCAATTGAGCAGTTCTTC. Translation gives CASSSQGRAIEQFF.

The V gene is TRBV18, the J gene TRBJ2-1; 11 nucleotides agree with TRBD2. Germline V CDR1 and CDR2: KGHSH, LQKENI. V trimming: 2 bases; J trimming: 9 bases; junction bases outside the gene matches: 33. CDR3 length: 24 residues. As DNA, the CDR3 is TGTGCCAGCTCACCAAATGCTCGGACAGGGACAGATATGGTACTAGCGGGAGAGTATGTTGAGCAGTTCTTC. It yields the protein CASSPNARTGTDMVLAGEYVEQFF.

This clone was seen a handful of times. The chain carries TRBV6-2 or TRBV6-3 and TRBJ1-1; D ambiguous. Germline lookup yields CDR1 MNHEY and CDR2 SVGEGT. The germline V and J ends were trimmed by 6 bases and 0 bases, with 8 bases remaining between them. The CDR3 is made up of 13 amino acids. The CDR3: CASSVIMNTEAFF. CDR3 in DNA: TGTGCCAGCAGCGTCATCATGAACACTGAAGCTTTCTTT.

CDR3 sequence reads: CASRPTGNNEQFF. DNA of the CDR3: TGTGCCAGCCGGCCAACGGGGAACAATGAGCAGTTCTTC. The chain carries TRBV28 and TRBJ2-1; D perhaps matches TRBD2 (5 bases). The CDR3 is 13 residues long. V was cut by 8 bases and J by 5 bases, with 13 bases left in between. CDR1 MDHEN and CDR2 SYDVKM come from the germline V gene.